Listed below are T cell receptor beta chains from one sample, sequenced in a study of metastatic and nonmetastatic thyroid tumors. MiXCR was used by TCRdb to re-call the PCR reads. The sample holds around 70,000 clones, roughly a sixth seen once. Sequenced sample: blood. The receptors originated from a female donor with papillary thyroid cancer or a benign thyroid nodule (not recorded which). Some clones in this sample may be carry-over from other donors' samples. Both conserved end residues are part of each CDR3. A D gene is named only where the DNA matches it firmly. A clone size is listed for some rows: how often the clone was seen (once, few, many), or a class if it is expanded.

d_call j_call v_call clone_size cdr3_aa
TRBD1 TRBJ1-1 TRBV30 - CAWSTGGFMNTEAFF
TRBD1 TRBJ1-3 TRBV6-5 many CASSYWGTGGTENTIYF
TRBD1 TRBJ2-2 TRBV7-6 - CASSRSSGGVSGELFF
TRBD1 TRBJ2-2 TRBV7-8 - CASSPRDRNTGELFF
- TRBJ2-1 TRBV6-2/TRBV6-3 many CASSYWGSSLNEQFF
- TRBJ2-2 TRBV9 many CASRSGGTGELFF
- TRBJ1-3 TRBV20-1 - CSVDPGTSGNTIYF
- TRBJ2-7 TRBV6-6 few CASSCRGQSYEQYF
- TRBJ1-2 TRBV19 many CASRGQGAGYTF
- TRBJ1-1 TRBV13 many CASNFMGGQNTEAFF
TRBD1 TRBJ2-1 TRBV9 many CASSAATGVSYNEQFF
TRBD1 TRBJ2-7 TRBV6-1 many CASSDDRVNYYEQYF
- TRBJ2-1 TRBV6-6 few CASSYRDGDNEQFF
TRBD1 TRBJ2-7 TRBV5-1 many CASSSDRSYEQYF
TRBD2 TRBJ2-7 TRBV18 many CASSLKGGSGLAGPTYEQYF
TRBD1 TRBJ2-5 TRBV5-1 - CASSEGRQGRQETQYF
TRBD1 TRBJ1-1 TRBV19 few CASSETGTGGTEAFF
TRBD1 TRBJ1-1 TRBV10-3 many CAISGAGTDKLSEAFF
- TRBJ2-1 TRBV12-3/TRBV12-4 many CASSFRLVGYNEQFF
- TRBJ2-1 TRBV13 - CASSLTGGSYNEQFF
TRBD1 TRBJ2-3 TRBV6-5 many CASSYSGTGGLPDTQYF
- TRBJ1-1 TRBV30 - CAWSVWANTEAFF
- TRBJ2-7 TRBV7-9 - CASSLNNRYEQYF
- TRBJ1-2 TRBV20-1 - CSARDPVKNYGYTF
- TRBJ2-7 TRBV11-2 - CASSLVVGARFYEQYF
- TRBJ1-2 TRBV27 many CASSSLSGFGYTF
TRBD1 TRBJ2-1 TRBV11-2 many CASSLDPGQDNEQFF
- TRBJ2-2 TRBV30 many CAWSVQGSGELFF
- TRBJ2-1 TRBV5-1 - CASSLVGDNSYNEQFF
- TRBJ2-5 TRBV18 many CASSPPGAQETQYF
TRBD1 TRBJ1-6 TRBV20-1 many CSVGQGRYNSPLHF
- TRBJ2-2 TRBV18 few CASSPQQDAGELFF
TRBD2 TRBJ2-3 TRBV5-1 - CASSLGTSGSADTQYF
- TRBJ2-1 TRBV6-7 - CASSYNRDWRNNEQFF
- TRBJ2-5 TRBV5-1 - CASSRQETQYF
TRBD1 TRBJ2-7 TRBV14 many CASGDRTYEQYF
- TRBJ1-2 TRBV6-2/TRBV6-3 - CASSLSSLSFYGYTF
- TRBJ2-1 TRBV6-1 many CASTLDSSHYNEQFF
- TRBJ2-7 TRBV7-6 many CASSSTHEQYF
TRBD1 TRBJ2-3 TRBV6-2/TRBV6-3 - CASSLTGGGTDTQYF
- TRBJ2-7 TRBV13 many CASSRQLRVAYEQYF
TRBD2 TRBJ2-3 TRBV20-1 - CSASSLAGGGTDTQYF
- TRBJ2-2 TRBV6-1 - CASRGPGELFF
- TRBJ2-5 TRBV7-9 many CASSRNQETQYF
TRBD1 TRBJ2-7 TRBV5-4 many CASSIGTGSSYEQYF
- TRBJ2-2 TRBV6-2/TRBV6-3 - CASTWATLQTGELFF
- TRBJ2-6 TRBV12-3/TRBV12-4 many CASDGGPGANVLTF
TRBD1 TRBJ1-2 TRBV6-1 many CASSPGQGAFGYTF
- TRBJ1-2 TRBV11-3 many CASSSSGDYGYTF
- TRBJ1-6 TRBV6-1 many CASSPGGGNSPLHF
- TRBJ2-3 TRBV9 many CASSVAGTDTQYF
- TRBJ1-2 TRBV9 many CASSASMETVGYTF
- TRBJ1-5 TRBV29-1 many CSVVAGGDQPQHF
- TRBJ1-4 TRBV6-1 many CASSNPGTNEKLFF
- TRBJ2-7 TRBV18 many CASSPPRTVSYEQYF